The clone carrying this T cell receptor (beta chain) was seen a handful of times. Its antigen is as yet unknown. The treatment: 10-day PBMC culture with coronavirus spike peptide pools or control peptides (ViraFEST assay). During the years 2011-2018, before the COVID-19 pandemic, the unexposed donor's CD4+ T cells were collected. The ViraFEST method relied on peptide pools to expand antigen-specific T cells, followed by TCR sequencing. This record comes from a study of vaccination and CD4 T cells after COVID-19. The wider study: Two doses of either BNT162b2 or mRNA-1273 vaccine were given to participants. Study conclusions and caveats: In median terms, SARS-CoV-2-reactive clonotypes went from about 20 to 38, a nonsignificant rise.

Once obtained from cultured CD4+ T cells, the DNA was sequenced using the Oncomine TCR Beta short-read assay. One entry per CDR3 protein results from TCRdb running MiXCR on the PCR reads. The sample records 4,500 to 5,500 distinct CDR3 sequences, approximately 46% being singletons. The receptor comes from a human donor in good health. Material: CD4+ T cells from blood, cultured in vitro.

CDR3 region: CASSDRADIQYF. The CDR3 bases are TGCGCCAGCAGTGACAGGGCAGACATTCAGTACTTC. The genes are TRBV10-1 and TRBJ2-4; tentative D call: TRBD1 (5 bases). Trimming stripped 3 bases from V and 8 bases from J, with 8 bases between. The CDR3 is made up of 12 amino acids. From germline, CDR1 is WNHNN and CDR2 SYGVQD (reference sequence).